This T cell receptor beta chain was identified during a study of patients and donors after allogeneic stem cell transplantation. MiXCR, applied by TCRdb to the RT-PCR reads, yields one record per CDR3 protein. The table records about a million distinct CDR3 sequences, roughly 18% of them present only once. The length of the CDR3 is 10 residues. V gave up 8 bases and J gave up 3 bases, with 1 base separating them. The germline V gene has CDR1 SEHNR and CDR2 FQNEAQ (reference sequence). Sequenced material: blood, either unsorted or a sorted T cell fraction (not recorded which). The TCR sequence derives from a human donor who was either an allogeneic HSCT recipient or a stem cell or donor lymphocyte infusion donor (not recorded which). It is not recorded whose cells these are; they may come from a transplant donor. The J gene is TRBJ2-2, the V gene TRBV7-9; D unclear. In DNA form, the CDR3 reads TGTGCCAGCGACACCGGGGAGCTGTTTTTT. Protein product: CASDTGELFF.